Listed here are 18 T cell receptor beta chains from one sample, sequenced in a study of memory CD8 T cells in hepatitis C reinfection. As to time point: pre-reinfection, 55 to 20 weeks before reinfection detection. Sorted cells were sequenced directly ex vivo without any in vitro expansion. Sequencing was performed with immunoSEQ multiplex PCR; in TCRdb, only in-frame clones are kept and a portion is missing. The sample comprises about 50,000 clones, over 85% of which are singletons, and around 1% rests with the top ten. Sequencing was done on a sample of naive CD8+ T cells sorted from blood. The receptors originated from a man between 18 and 29 years old with hepatitis C virus infection.

The J gene is TRBJ2-2, the V gene TRBV7-6; 8 bases agree with TRBD1. The germline V gene has CDR1 SGHVS and CDR2 FNYEAQ. CDR3 size: 18 residues. V shed 3 bases and J 5 bases; nucleotides not matched to a gene: 14. CDR3 loop: CASSFPPYYRGETGELFF. The CDR3 coding sequence is TGTGCCAGCAGCTTCCCACCCTATTACAGGGGGGAGACCGGGGAGCTGTTTTTT.

V is TRBV19 and J is TRBJ2-1; TRBD2 matches at 8 bases. Trimming removed 6 bases from V and 7 bases from J; junction bases left unmatched: 11. Germline V gene data show CDR1 as LNHDA and CDR2 as SQIVND (reference sequence). This CDR3 region has 15 residues. Written as DNA, the CDR3 is TGTGCCAGTAGCCTGGTGGCGGGAGGCGGGAATGAGCAGTTCTTC. This gives the protein CASSLVAGGGNEQFF.

The chain has TRBV7-9 and TRBJ2-3, with 7 bases that match TRBD2. The length of the CDR3 is 17 residues. Germline trimming cut 1 base from V and 1 base from J; bases unmatched to any gene: 8. In germline, CDR1 is SEHNR, CDR2 FQNEAQ (reference sequence). This CDR3 is CASSLEPAGVGTDTQYF. Here the CDR3 DNA reads TGTGCCAGCAGCTTAGAACCGGCGGGGGTGGGCACAGATACGCAGTATTTT. Combining the CDR3 with reference TRBV7-9 and TRBJ2-3 gives the whole variable domain DTGVSQNPRHKITKRGQNVTFRCDPISEHNRLYWYRQTLGQGPEFLTYFQNEAQLEKSRLLSDRFSAERPKGSFSTLEIQRTEQGDSAMYLCASSLEPAGVGTDTQYFGPGTRLTVL.

Only a few counts were recorded for this clone. The chain carries TRBV6-5 and TRBJ2-4; D not certain. Germline V CDR1 and CDR2: MNHEY, SVGAGI. V was cut by 0 bases and J by 2 bases, with 8 bases left in between. This CDR3 spans 15 amino acids. The CDR3, as DNA: TGTGCCAGCAGTTACTCGCAGGTGTCCAAAAACATTCAGTACTTC. It encodes CASSYSQVSKNIQYF.

V usage is TRBV4-2 and J usage is TRBJ2-3, with 10 bases that match TRBD2. V lost 0 bases to trimming and J lost 7 bases; unmatched junction nucleotides: 10. The CDR3 spans 17 residues. Germline V gives CDR1 LGHNA, CDR2 YNFKEQ. The CDR3 reads CASSQDPQRGGQYTQYF. CDR3 nucleotide sequence: TGTGCCAGCAGCCAAGATCCCCAGCGGGGGGGCCAATATACGCAGTATTTT.

The J gene is TRBJ2-3, the V gene TRBV5-4, with TRBD2 matching over 8 bases. Germline V gives CDR1 SGHNT, CDR2 YYREEE (reference sequence). The CDR3 sequence is 14 residues long. Germline trimming cut 1 base from V and 4 bases from J; bases unmatched to any gene: 2. Here the CDR3 reads CASSLSGSADTQYF. The CDR3 coding sequence is TGTGCCAGCAGCTTGAGCGGGAGCGCAGATACGCAGTATTTT.

This clone was recorded once. This chain connects TRBV6-1 to TRBJ1-4; possibly TRBD1 for D (6 bases). The CDR3 contains 17 residues. Germline V gene lookup returns CDR1 MNHNS and CDR2 SASEGT. Deletions cut 2 bases from V and 5 bases from J, with 18 bases between. For the CDR3, the DNA is TGTGCCAGCAGTGAAAGAAGGGTAGGGGGATTAAATGAAAAACTGTTTTTT. Encoded protein: CASSERRVGGLNEKLFF.

This chain uses TRBV19 with TRBJ2-1, with TRBD2 matching over 9 bases. Germline V lookup: CDR1 LNHDA, CDR2 SQIVND (reference sequence). V shed 5 bases and J 4 bases; nucleotides not matched to a gene: 6. The CDR3 spans 15 residues. Here the CDR3 DNA reads TGTGCCAGTAGTCACCCGGGACTAGCTTACAATGAGCAGTTCTTC. This sequence encodes CASSHPGLAYNEQFF.

The rearrangement joins TRBV7-3 to TRBJ1-1; TRBD1 matches 9 bases. This CDR3 contains 15 residues. Per the germline V gene, CDR1 is SGHTA and CDR2 is FQGTGA. The trim removed 5 bases at V and 0 bases at J, leaving 4 bases unmatched. CDR3 residues: CASSPTGGMNTEAFF. The CDR3 DNA reads TGTGCCAGCAGCCCGACAGGGGGGATGAACACTGAAGCTTTCTTT.

This chain joins TRBV7-9 and TRBJ2-1, with D possibly matching TRBD1 (6 bases). Deletions cut 5 bases from V and 2 bases from J, with 16 bases between. CDR1 SEHNR and CDR2 FQNEAQ come from the germline V gene (reference sequence). This CDR3 has 16 residues. The CDR3 bases are TGTGCCAGCAGCCTTCAAGGACAGCCACCCTACAATGAGCAGTTCTTC. Translating gives CASSLQGQPPYNEQFF.

This chain connects TRBV30 to TRBJ1-6; a possible D gene is TRBD1 (6 bases). The V gene lost 3 bases and the J gene lost 4 bases, with 16 bases spanning the gap. CDR1 is GTSNPN and CDR2 is SVGIG in the germline V gene (reference sequence). CDR3 length: 16 residues. Here the CDR3 reads CAWSTDRDTYNSPLHF. The CDR3 DNA sequence: TGTGCCTGGAGCACAGACCGGGACACTTATAATTCACCCCTCCACTTT.

The chain employs TRBV4-1 and TRBJ1-5; D possibly corresponds to TRBD1 (6 bases). The CDR3 runs to 16 residues. Germline CDR1 and CDR2: MGHRA and YSYEKL. Trimming took 0 bases from V and 4 from J, leaving 13 bases between them. CDR3 amino acids: CASSQDPGQGNQPQHF. The CDR3 DNA reads as TGCGCCAGCAGCCAAGACCCGGGACAAGGGAATCAGCCCCAGCATTTT.

CDR3 in amino acids: CASSLGLAMTYNEQFF. CDR3 sequence (DNA): TGCGCCAGCAGCCTAGGACTAGCGATGACCTACAATGAGCAGTTCTTC. This rearrangement joins TRBV5-1 to TRBJ2-1, with TRBD2 matching over 9 bases. The CDR3 loop spans 16 amino acids. V trimming: 4 bases; J trimming: 2 bases; junction bases outside the gene matches: 7. Germline lookup yields CDR1 SGHRS and CDR2 YFSETQ.

V gene TRBV27 combines with J gene TRBJ2-7; D remains unclear. The CDR3 is made up of 15 amino acids. The V gene's germline CDR1 is MNHEY and CDR2 SMNVEV (reference sequence). V dropped 2 bases and J dropped 0 bases, with 11 bases sitting between them. The CDR3 spells CASSLNGGFSYEQYF. The DNA of the CDR3 is TGTGCCAGCAGTTTAAACGGCGGTTTCTCCTACGAGCAGTACTTC.

This clone was counted once. The chain combines TRBV6-1 with TRBJ2-2; no firm D call. The CDR3 is 14 amino acids. The ends were cut back, 4 bases at V and 2 bases at J, with 8 bases in the middle. From germline, CDR1 is MNHNS and CDR2 SASEGT. CDR3 coding DNA: TGTGCCAGCAGTGGGTACAGAAACACCGGGGAGCTGTTTTTT. Translating it yields CASSGYRNTGELFF.

J is TRBJ2-1 and V is TRBV13, with 12 bases matching TRBD2. CDR3 size: 16 residues. Germline V gene lookup returns CDR1 PRHDT and CDR2 FYEKMQ (reference sequence). V shed 2 bases and J 4 bases; nucleotides not matched to a gene: 3. DNA for the CDR3: TGTGCCAGCAGCTTACTACTAGCGGGGGGTTACAATGAGCAGTTCTTC. This gives the protein CASSLLLAGGYNEQFF.

This sequence joins TRBV10-3 and TRBJ2-1; 8 bases match TRBD2. The germline V gene has CDR1 ENHRY and CDR2 SYGVKD. The CDR3 runs to 14 residues. V gave up 5 bases and J gave up 2 bases; unmatched junction bases: 2. CDR3 sequence reads: CAISNSGAYNEQFF. CDR3 coding DNA: TGTGCCATCAGTAATAGCGGGGCCTACAATGAGCAGTTCTTC.

The chain employs TRBV19 and TRBJ2-5; D possibly corresponds to TRBD1 (6 bases). The J call may be mistaken, given a closer DNA end match to TRBJ2-7. The CDR3 is 14 residues long. Per germline, CDR1 LNHDA and CDR2 SQIVND (reference sequence). CDR3 protein: CASSIPGHQYEQYF. The CDR3 nucleotides are TGTGCCAGTAGTATTCCGGGACACCAATACGAGCAGTACTTC.